The TCR beta chain described here comes from a study of T cells in Graves' hyperthyroidism and ophthalmopathy. The overall study: Peripheral blood was secured at the point of initial diagnosis, before any treatment. Study-level results: The blood repertoire included most of the expanded thyroid clonotypes above 0.001.

Many counts were recorded for this clonotype. Its antigen is currently unknown. Fresh peripheral blood, 10 ml, was the source of the PBMCs. From RNA transcripts, TCR beta CDR3 regions were amplified. A first-round RT-PCR of the TCR CDR3 used the HTBI primer set. TCRdb re-called the multiplex PCR reads with MiXCR, one entry per CDR3 protein. The data show fewer than 650,000 distinct CDR3 sequences, around 14% seen once. This TCR was sampled from a woman between 25 and 40 years old with Graves' hyperthyroidism that later progressed to Graves' ophthalmopathy. The sample consisted of blood.

The DNA of the CDR3 is TGTGCCAGCAGTTCGCCCGGGACAGGGGGCAATGAGCAGTTCTTC. This gives the protein CASSSPGTGGNEQFF. The chain recombines TRBV27 with TRBJ2-1; 11 bases agree with TRBD1. Germline-derived CDR1 and CDR2 are MNHEY and SMNVEV (reference sequence). The CDR3 is 15 residues long. Germline trimming cut 4 bases from V and 6 bases from J; bases unmatched to any gene: 5.